These 27 T cell receptor beta chains originate from one sample sequenced in a study of T cells in narcolepsy. Using immunoSEQ multiplex PCR, the repertoire was profiled, and TCRdb retains in-frame clones only, with some absent. The sample has about 24,000 clones, 70% to 90% seen once; the top ten hold 4% to 4.5%. Source material: memory (CD45RA-) CD4+ T cells from blood. All receptors come from a human donor in good health.

The chain carries TRBV27 and TRBJ2-2; D remains unclear. Germline V gene lookup returns CDR1 MNHEY and CDR2 SMNVEV (reference sequence). The V end was cut by 3 bases, the J end by 2 bases, with 7 bases between. The CDR3 totals 14 residues. DNA of the CDR3: TGTGCCAGCAGTTTCGTGGTTAACACCGGGGAGCTGTTTTTT. Encoded protein: CASSFVVNTGELFF.

The chain has TRBV7-3 and TRBJ2-3; D is ambiguous. Germline CDR1 is SGHTA and CDR2 is FQGTGA. This CDR3 is 15 amino acids long. V was cut by 7 bases and J by 0 bases, with 14 bases left in between. The DNA of the CDR3 is TGTGCCAGCACCCCCCAAGGGCTGAGCACAGATACGCAGTATTTT. It is translated as CASTPQGLSTDTQYF.

This rearrangement joins TRBV10-2 to TRBJ2-7, with D unresolved. The CDR3 is 11 residues long. From germline, CDR1 is WSHSY and CDR2 SAAADI. The V end lost 2 bases, the J end lost 10 bases, and 9 bases lay between the germline ends. DNA of the CDR3: TGCGCCAGCAGTGAGGGTTGGGGACAGTACTTC. Its translation is CASSEGWGQYF.

The chain couples TRBV5-1 to TRBJ2-3; 11 nucleotides line up with TRBD2. The V gene's germline CDR1 is SGHRS and CDR2 YFSETQ. Trimming took 0 bases from V and 5 from J; bases not matched to a gene: 5. The CDR3 spans 16 residues. CDR3 sequence reads: CASSLGSGGAVDTQYF. DNA of the CDR3: TGCGCCAGCAGCTTGGGTAGCGGGGGGGCTGTAGATACGCAGTATTTT.

The genes are TRBV12-5 and TRBJ2-1, with no clear D. The V gene lost 1 base and the J gene lost 10 bases, with 5 bases spanning the gap. The CDR3 has 11 amino acids. Germline V gene data show CDR1 as LGHNT and CDR2 as FRNRAP. The CDR3 spells CASGLGYEQFF. The CDR3, as DNA: TGTGCTAGTGGTTTGGGGTACGAGCAGTTCTTC.

The gene calls are TRBV9 and TRBJ1-1; weak D call: TRBD1 (6 bases). From germline, CDR1 is SGDLS and CDR2 YYNGEE. The CDR3 length is 13 residues. The V end lost 2 bases, the J end lost 5 bases, and 10 bases lay between the germline ends. Here the CDR3 DNA reads TGTGCCAGCAGCGTTGACAGGAGGACTGAAGCTTTCTTT. It translates to CASSVDRRTEAFF.

The chain combines TRBV4-2 with TRBJ2-1, with 10 bases fitting TRBD2. The CDR3 consists of 16 residues. V shed 0 bases, J shed 7 bases, and the junction held 6 bases outside the gene matches. Germline values: CDR1 LGHNA, CDR2 YNFKEQ. The CDR3 nucleotides are TGTGCCAGCAGCCAAGAGGACAGCGGGGGGGCGAATGAGCAGTTCTTC. Translated: CASSQEDSGGANEQFF.

The chain couples TRBV6-5 to TRBJ1-6; tentatively, D is TRBD1 (6 bases). The CDR3 covers 15 residues. V was pared by 4 bases and J by 14 bases, with 21 bases between. Germline V gene lookup returns CDR1 MNHEY and CDR2 SVGAGI. For the CDR3, the DNA is TGTGCCAGCAGTTTGGGGGGACAAGGGGTTTTAACCCTCCACTTT. Residues: CASSLGGQGVLTLHF.

The chain combines TRBV7-9 with TRBJ2-3, with a tentative D call TRBD2 (6 bases). V was pared by 3 bases and J by 4 bases, with 14 bases between. Germline CDR1 and CDR2: SEHNR and FQNEAQ (reference sequence). The CDR3 totals 15 residues. The DNA of the CDR3 is TGTGCCAGCAGCTTTGGCGGGGCATGGGCAGATACGCAGTATTTT. It specifies CASSFGGAWADTQYF.

The CDR3 loop is CSVERMPEQYF. Written as DNA, the CDR3 is TGCAGCGTTGAAAGGATGCCCGAGCAGTACTTC. The V call is TRBV29-1, the J call TRBJ2-7; D unresolved. CDR3 size: 11 residues. V lost 2 bases and J 6 bases, leaving 8 bases between the germline ends. Per germline, CDR1 SQVTM and CDR2 ANQGSEA.

Remarks on this clone: Other DNA sequences of this sample code for an identical CDR3. V and J are TRBV10-3 and TRBJ1-4; D is possibly TRBD1 (5 bases). This CDR3 has 15 amino acids. The germline V and J ends were trimmed by 0 bases and 2 bases, with 7 bases remaining between them. Germline V gives CDR1 ENHRY, CDR2 SYGVKD. CDR3 protein: CAISESRGTNEKLFF. The CDR3 coding sequence is TGTGCCATCAGTGAGTCGAGGGGTACTAATGAAAAACTGTTTTTT.

This clone was recorded once. CDR3 in DNA: TGTGCCAGCAGTTACAGACTCTCTGGGGCCAACGTCCTGACTTTC. Its protein product is CASSYRLSGANVLTF. The gene calls are TRBV27 and TRBJ2-6, with D unclear. Germline V gene lookup returns CDR1 MNHEY and CDR2 SMNVEV (reference sequence). The V gene lost 4 bases and the J gene lost 0 bases, with 7 bases spanning the gap. The CDR3 runs to 15 residues. Supplemented by reference TRBV27 and TRBJ2-6, the full variable domain reads EAQVTQNPRYLITVTGKKLTVTCSQNMNHEYMSWYRQDPGLGLRQIYYSMNVEVTDKGDVPEGYKVSRKEKRNFPLILESPSPNQTSLYFCASSYRLSGANVLTFGAGSRLTVL.

The gene calls are TRBV4-2 and TRBJ2-5; the D gene could be TRBD1 or TRBD2 (6 bases each). The V end was cut by 1 base, the J end by 2 bases, with 8 bases between. The length of the CDR3 is 14 residues. CDR1 LGHNA and CDR2 YNFKEQ come from the germline V gene. Here the CDR3 reads CASSQGGAQETQYF. CDR3 in DNA: TGTGCCAGCAGCCAAGGGGGGGCTCAAGAGACCCAGTACTTC.

This clone was detected a few times. V gene TRBV4-1 combines with J gene TRBJ2-1, with 8 bases lining up with TRBD2. The germline gives CDR1 MGHRA, CDR2 YSYEKL. With V trimmed by 4 bases and J by 5 bases, 19 bases remained unmatched. CDR3 size: 19 residues. The CDR3 coding sequence is TGCGCCAGCAGCCCCCTGGCGACCCGGACTAGCTGGATCCACAATGAGCAGTTCTTC. It encodes CASSPLATRTSWIHNEQFF.

The V and J genes are TRBV9 and TRBJ1-2; 9 positions match TRBD1. The germline V gene has CDR1 SGDLS and CDR2 YYNGEE. Trimming at V came to 0 bases and at J to 4 bases, leaving 4 bases not matched to a gene. This CDR3 is built from 15 residues. Here the CDR3 reads CASSVEQGAGYGYTF. Here the CDR3 DNA reads TGTGCCAGCAGCGTAGAACAGGGGGCTGGCTATGGCTACACCTTC.

The chain couples TRBV11-2 to TRBJ2-3, with D unresolved. CDR3 length: 14 amino acids. Deletions cut 3 bases from V and 0 bases from J, with 7 bases between. Per the germline V gene, CDR1 is SGHAT and CDR2 is FQNNGV. The CDR3 region is CASSFGYSTDTQYF. CDR3 sequence (DNA): TGTGCCAGCAGCTTTGGTTATAGCACAGATACGCAGTATTTT.

The V and J genes are TRBV20-1 and TRBJ1-1; the D gene is possibly TRBD1 (5 bases). The germline V gene has CDR1 DFQATT and CDR2 SNEGSKA (reference sequence). The CDR3 is made up of 10 amino acids. Trimming stripped 7 bases from V and 11 bases from J, with 14 bases between. The CDR3 reads CSVSRGAAFF. CDR3 nucleotides: TGCAGTGTTTCTAGGGGCGCGGCTTTCTTT.

This clone was recorded a few times. This chain uses TRBV6-1 with TRBJ1-4; TRBD1 matches 7 bases. Trimming cost V 7 bases and J 8 bases; bases outside gene matches: 10. The V gene's germline CDR1 is MNHNS and CDR2 SASEGT. The CDR3 is 14 amino acids. Here the CDR3 DNA reads TGTGCCAGCACTAAAGGGACAGTCCACGAAAAACTGTTTTTT. It yields the protein CASTKGTVHEKLFF.

This clone has just one count. V gene TRBV15 combines with J gene TRBJ2-5; D is possibly TRBD2 (6 bases). With 1 base removed from V and 7 bases from J, the gap between germline ends came to 10 bases. CDR3 length: 13 amino acids. Germline values: CDR1 LNHNV, CDR2 YYDKDF (reference sequence). CDR3: CATSRGGVATQYF. Written as DNA, the CDR3 is TGTGCCACCAGCAGAGGGGGGGTGGCGACCCAGTACTTC.

The rearrangement links TRBV27 to TRBJ2-7, with 7 nucleotides matching TRBD1. From germline, CDR1 is MNHEY and CDR2 SMNVEV (reference sequence). The junction had 15 bases not matched to a gene; V was cut back by 5 bases and J by 8 bases. The CDR3 consists of 15 residues. DNA of the CDR3: TGTGCCAGCAGTAACCGAGGGGGCCTAGTTAGAAAGCAGTACTTC. Translated: CASSNRGGLVRKQYF.

The chain employs TRBV13 and TRBJ2-5; D not certain. The CDR3 totals 14 residues. Germline assignment: CDR1 PRHDT and CDR2 FYEKMQ (reference sequence). The ends were cut back, 5 bases at V and 5 bases at J, with 15 bases in the middle. This chain's CDR3 is CASSPKTGGETQYF. The DNA of the CDR3 is TGTGCCAGCAGCCCAAAGACGGGTGGGGAGACCCAGTACTTC.

V gene TRBV11-2 combines with J gene TRBJ1-2, with D uncertain. The CDR3 runs 13 residues. The V end lost 5 bases, the J end lost 4 bases, and 11 bases lay between the germline ends. Germline assignment: CDR1 SGHAT and CDR2 FQNNGV. The CDR3 DNA sequence: TGTGCCAGCAGCCGAGACACGCTCTATGGCTACACCTTC. Its protein product is CASSRDTLYGYTF.

The V gene is TRBV6-5, the J gene TRBJ1-2, with D uncertain. Germline CDR1 reads MNHEY; CDR2 reads SVGAGI. This CDR3 has 14 residues. Trimming stripped 0 bases from V and 8 bases from J, with 13 bases between. The CDR3 spells CASSYSTSLAGYTF. The CDR3 nucleotides read TGTGCCAGCAGTTACTCCACCTCTCTAGCGGGCTACACCTTC.

The V and J genes are TRBV10-3 and TRBJ2-3; TRBD2 is a possible D gene (6 bases). Trimming stripped 4 bases from V and 5 bases from J, with 16 bases between. Germline V gene data show CDR1 as ENHRY and CDR2 as SYGVKD. The CDR3 spans 15 residues. In DNA form, the CDR3 reads TGTGCCATCAGTGGATCGATATGGGGGGAAGATACGCAGTATTTT. This sequence encodes CAISGSIWGEDTQYF.

The chain combines TRBV7-3 with TRBJ1-3, with D uncertain. V lost 5 bases and J 2 bases, leaving 16 bases between the germline ends. The CDR3 totals 16 residues. The germline CDR1 and CDR2 sequences are SGHTA and FQGTGA. CDR3 DNA: TGTGCCAGCAGCCTCACCGGGATAAAACCTGGAAACACCATATATTTT. Translation gives CASSLTGIKPGNTIYF.

The V and J genes are TRBV7-3 and TRBJ2-2; D call uncertain. This CDR3 comprises 14 residues. V gave up 3 bases and J gave up 0 bases, with 5 bases separating them. Per germline, CDR1 SGHTA and CDR2 FQGTGA. In DNA, the CDR3 is TGTGCCAGCAGCTTGAGATCGAACACCGGGGAGCTGTTTTTT. Translated: CASSLRSNTGELFF.

The chain carries TRBV10-3 and TRBJ2-3; possible D gene TRBD2, 6 bases. In germline, CDR1 is ENHRY, CDR2 SYGVKD. The V end lost 5 bases, the J end lost 0 bases, and 12 bases lay between the germline ends. The CDR3 consists of 15 residues. In nucleotides, the CDR3 is TGTGCCATCAGTCGGGGCGGGGTTAGCACAGATACGCAGTATTTT. It codes for CAISRGGVSTDTQYF.